This passage covers 29 T cell receptor beta chains from one sample sequenced in a study of blood T cell repertoires in COVID-19 (TCRdb year 2020). The library relied on the immunoSEQ multiplex PCR assay. TCRdb re-hosts the immuneACCESS table, in-frame sequences only. Its copies lack some clones; in the studies checked, an unresolved V gene accounts for under half of them, and the cause for the rest is not known. The sample table lists a few hundred thousand clones, around 87% of them with a count of one. The top ten constitute under 2.5% of the sample. Input material: peripheral blood. The source of these receptors is a woman between 45 and 65 years old with acute or convalescent COVID-19.

This rearrangement joins TRBV2 to TRBJ2-1; D unresolved. Deletions cut 6 bases from V and 0 bases from J, with 12 bases between. This CDR3 has 15 residues. Per the germline V gene, CDR1 is SNHLY and CDR2 is FYNNEI. The CDR3 loop reads CASRPDISSYNEQFF. CDR3 in DNA: TGTGCCAGCAGACCAGACATCAGCTCCTACAATGAGCAGTTCTTC.

CDR3 sequence reads: CASMRRDTYNEQFF. CDR3 sequence (DNA): TGTGCCAGCATGCGACGGGATACATACAATGAGCAGTTCTTC. The chain links TRBV7-2 to TRBJ2-1; maybe TRBD2 (5 bases). Trimming took off 7 bases at V and 4 bases at J, with 14 bases between the two ends. CDR1 and CDR2 (germline): SGHTA, FQGNSA. The CDR3 loop spans 14 amino acids.

The rearrangement uses TRBV6-6 and TRBJ2-7; D remains unclear. Germline loops: CDR1 MNHNY, CDR2 SVGAGI (reference sequence). V was shortened by 0 bases and J by 3 bases, with 9 bases between the two germline ends. The CDR3 runs to 14 residues. CDR3 nucleotide sequence: TGTGCCAGCAGTTACTCCGATAACAGCTACGAGCAGTACTTC. Translating gives CASSYSDNSYEQYF.

V usage is TRBV3-1 (or the pseudogene TRBV3-2) and J usage is TRBJ2-6; 11 nucleotides agree with TRBD2. Germline lookup yields CDR1 LGHDT and CDR2 YNNKEL (reference sequence). The junction had 12 bases not matched to a gene; V was cut back by 8 bases and J by 0 bases. The CDR3 sequence is 19 residues long. DNA of the CDR3: TGTGCCAGCGGTGACCACGGGACTAGCGGAAGCTCTGGGGCCAACGTCCTGACTTTC. It translates to CASGDHGTSGSSGANVLTF.

V is TRBV27 and J is TRBJ2-3; 7 nucleotides agree with TRBD1. J lost 2 bases, V lost 2 bases, and 7 bases had no gene match. Germline-derived CDR1 and CDR2 are MNHEY and SMNVEV (reference sequence). This CDR3 has 16 residues. The CDR3 coding sequence is TGTGCCAGCAGTTTAAAACGGGACAGCTACACAGATACGCAGTATTTT. It codes for CASSLKRDSYTDTQYF.

The chain carries TRBV7-2 and TRBJ2-3; D is undetermined. Germline loops: CDR1 SGHTA, CDR2 FQGNSA. The CDR3 runs 15 residues. The germline V and J ends were trimmed by 1 base and 0 bases, with 8 bases remaining between them. The CDR3 DNA sequence: TGTGCCAGCAGCTTAGACTACCTGAGCACAGATACGCAGTATTTT. It is translated as CASSLDYLSTDTQYF.

The rearrangement uses TRBV6-5 and TRBJ1-5, with TRBD1 identical over 7 bases. In germline, CDR1 is MNHEY, CDR2 SVGAGI. CDR3 size: 15 residues. Trimming at V came to 7 bases and at J to 2 bases, leaving 8 bases not matched to a gene. CDR3 DNA: TGTGCCAGCACCTACAGGGGAAGAGGCAATCAGCCCCAGCATTTT. As protein: CASTYRGRGNQPQHF.

This clone was seen a single time. This chain joins TRBV3-1 (or the pseudogene TRBV3-2) and TRBJ2-1; TRBD2 matches 7 bases. The germline V gene has CDR1 LGHDT and CDR2 YNNKEL (reference sequence). J gave up 9 bases and V 4 bases, and 6 bases lay outside the gene matches. The CDR3 contains 13 residues. CDR3 in amino acids: CASSRLGGIEQFF. The CDR3 DNA reads as TGTGCCAGCAGCCGCCTGGGGGGGATTGAGCAGTTCTTC.

The chain carries TRBV9 and TRBJ1-3; tentatively, D is TRBD1 (5 bases). V lost 3 bases and J lost 14, with 15 bases in between. The CDR3 extends over 12 amino acids. CDR1 is SGDLS, CDR2 YYNGEE, per germline. CDR3 sequence reads: CASSALTGLLYF. Here the CDR3 DNA reads TGTGCCAGCAGCGCTCTTACAGGCCTTTTATATTTT. Supplemented by reference TRBV9 and TRBJ1-3, the full variable domain reads DSGVTQTPKHLITATGQRVTLRCSPRSGDLSVYWYQQSLDQGLQFLIQYYNGEERAKGNILERFSAQQFPDLHSELNLSSLELGDSALYFCASSALTGLLYFGEGSWLTVV.

The chain combines TRBV11-2 with TRBJ2-1, with TRBD2 identical over 10 bases. The junction had 14 bases not matched to a gene; V was cut back by 5 bases and J by 13 bases. Looked up from germline, CDR1 is SGHAT and CDR2 is FQNNGV. CDR3 length equals 15 residues. Here the CDR3 DNA reads TGTGCCAGCAGCACACTTCAGCGGGAGGGCCTTAATCAGTTCTTC. Protein sequence: CASSTLQREGLNQFF.

V usage is TRBV6-1 and J usage is TRBJ2-5; D possibly corresponds to TRBD2 (6 bases). Trimming pared 1 base from V and 1 base from J, leaving 7 bases between. Germline V gene lookup returns CDR1 MNHNS and CDR2 SASEGT. CDR3 length equals 14 residues. The CDR3 DNA follows: TGTGCCAGCAGTGAAGGGAGGGGCCAAGAGACCCAGTACTTC. Protein sequence: CASSEGRGQETQYF.

The gene calls are TRBV27 and TRBJ1-2; D remains ambiguous. The V and J ends lost 0 bases and 8 bases respectively, with 16 bases between them. Germline V CDR1 and CDR2: MNHEY, SMNVEV (reference sequence). This CDR3 is 15 amino acids long. Written as DNA, the CDR3 is TGTGCCAGCAGTTTATCCACAGTGCCTGGCGGGGGCTACACCTTC. Translation gives CASSLSTVPGGGYTF.

This chain uses TRBV6-5 with TRBJ2-6, with D possibly being TRBD1 (6 bases). Germline values: CDR1 MNHEY, CDR2 SVGAGI. CDR3 length: 14 amino acids. V lost 6 bases and J lost 4, with 10 bases in between. The CDR3 region is CASRRGLGANVLTF. The CDR3 DNA reads TGTGCCAGCAGGAGGGGGTTGGGGGCCAACGTCCTGACTTTC.

The chain links TRBV27 to TRBJ1-1, with 9 positions matching TRBD1. In germline, CDR1 is MNHEY, CDR2 SMNVEV (reference sequence). V gave up 5 bases and J gave up 5 bases; unmatched junction bases: 6. The CDR3 consists of 14 residues. The CDR3 DNA reads TGTGCCAGCAGTGAACGACAGGGGGGAACTGAAGCTTTCTTT. This codes for CASSERQGGTEAFF.

V gene TRBV9 combines with J gene TRBJ2-5; perhaps TRBD2 as D (6 bases). There are 15 residues in the CDR3. Germline V CDR1 and CDR2: SGDLS, YYNGEE. V was clipped by 2 bases and J by 7 bases, with 18 bases between them. CDR3 in DNA: TGTGCCAGCAGCGTCGGAGTAGCTTCCGGGGGGACCCAGTACTTC. It codes for CASSVGVASGGTQYF.

The V gene is TRBV7-6, the J gene TRBJ2-2; 10 positions match TRBD2. Germline trimming cut 1 base from V and 1 base from J; bases unmatched to any gene: 6. CDR3 size: 18 residues. Germline lookup yields CDR1 SGHVS and CDR2 FNYEAQ. The CDR3 sequence is CASSLELLAGLNTGELFF. CDR3 DNA: TGTGCCAGCAGCTTAGAACTACTAGCGGGGCTGAACACCGGGGAGCTGTTTTTT.

This chain links TRBV11-2 with TRBJ2-5; 10 bases fit TRBD2. V trimming: 1 base; J trimming: 4 bases; junction bases outside the gene matches: 6. Germline V gives CDR1 SGHAT, CDR2 FQNNGV. The CDR3 spans 16 residues. Written as DNA, the CDR3 is TGTGCCAGCAGCTTAGTACGTCTAGCGGGAGCAGAGACCCAGTACTTC. This gives the protein CASSLVRLAGAETQYF.

The rearrangement joins TRBV6-2 or TRBV6-3 to TRBJ2-7; the match to TRBD2 covers 9 bases. This CDR3 comprises 15 residues. The junction had 8 bases not matched to a gene; V was cut back by 2 bases and J by 6 bases. In germline, CDR1 is MNHEY, CDR2 SVGEGT. Here the CDR3 DNA reads TGTGCCAGCAGTTACGAGGCGGGAGGGCCTCTCGAGCAGTACTTC. Amino acid sequence: CASSYEAGGPLEQYF.

The genes are TRBV6-2 or TRBV6-3 and TRBJ2-2; weak D call: TRBD2 (5 bases). This CDR3 spans 15 amino acids. Trimming cost V 2 bases and J 6 bases, with 13 bases left between them. The germline V gene has CDR1 MNHEY and CDR2 SVGEGT. CDR3 sequence reads: CASSYAVTSAGELFF. CDR3 nucleotide sequence: TGTGCCAGCAGTTACGCCGTTACTAGTGCCGGGGAGCTGTTTTTT.

The genes are TRBV7-6 and TRBJ1-1; D is undetermined. The V gene's germline CDR1 is SGHVS and CDR2 FNYEAQ. The CDR3 spans 13 residues. The ends were cut back, 9 bases at V and 1 base at J, with 12 bases in the middle. The CDR3 reads CASRYSENTEAFF. The CDR3 DNA reads TGTGCCAGTCGGTACAGTGAGAACACTGAAGCTTTCTTT.

This clone appeared once. The V gene is TRBV7-2, the J gene TRBJ2-5, with 9 bases fitting TRBD2. The CDR3 length is 13 residues. V lost 8 bases to trimming and J lost 4 bases; unmatched junction nucleotides: 5. The V gene's germline CDR1 is SGHTA and CDR2 FQGNSA. CDR3 residues: CASRGRGRETQYF. The CDR3 DNA sequence: TGTGCCAGCCGCGGGAGGGGCCGAGAGACCCAGTACTTC.

The chain recombines TRBV28 with TRBJ2-6, with D perhaps TRBD2 (6 bases). Trimming removed 8 bases from V and 2 bases from J, with 16 bases in between. The V gene's germline CDR1 is MDHEN and CDR2 SYDVKM. This CDR3 is built from 16 residues. The CDR3 is CASGGLVAAGANVLTF. The CDR3 DNA follows: TGTGCCAGCGGAGGGTTGGTAGCGGCTGGGGCCAACGTCCTGACTTTC. Full variable domain (rest looked up from reference TRBV28 and TRBJ2-6): DVKVTQSSRYLVKRTGEKVFLECVQDMDHENMFWYRQDPGLGLRLIYFSYDVKMKEKGDIPEGYSVSREKKERFSLILESASTNQTSMYLCASGGLVAAGANVLTFGAGSRLTVL.

In its sample, this clone was seen once. The chain joins TRBV5-5 to TRBJ1-2; a weak D match, TRBD1 (5 bases). V dropped 0 bases and J dropped 3 bases, with 18 bases sitting between them. The CDR3 covers 17 residues. CDR1 is SGHKS, CDR2 YYEKEE, per germline (reference sequence). CDR3 nucleotide sequence: TGTGCCAGCAGCTTGGTTTCGGTGCCAGGGTCTTACTATGGCTACACCTTC. Translating gives CASSLVSVPGSYYGYTF. The complete variable domain, with remaining parts taken from reference TRBV5-5 and TRBJ1-2, reads DAGVTQSPTHLIKTRGQQVTLRCSPISGHKSVSWYQQVLGQGPQFIFQYYEKEERGRGNFPDRFSARQFPNYSSELNVNALLLGDSALYLCASSLVSVPGSYYGYTFGSGTRLTVV.

The chain recombines TRBV7-9 with TRBJ2-2; the D is unclear. Germline V CDR1 and CDR2: SEHNR, FQNEAQ (reference sequence). CDR3 length: 14 residues. The V end lost 5 bases, the J end lost 5 bases, and 12 bases lay between the germline ends. The CDR3 protein is CASSLLVGTGELFF. In DNA form, the CDR3 reads TGTGCCAGCAGCCTTTTGGTCGGGACCGGGGAGCTGTTTTTT.

V gene TRBV7-2 combines with J gene TRBJ1-5, with 9 bases lining up with TRBD1. The germline gives CDR1 SGHTA, CDR2 FQGNSA. The CDR3 totals 15 residues. The J segment lost 4 bases and the V segment lost 5 bases, leaving 6 bases of the junction unmatched. The CDR3 DNA sequence: TGTGCCAGCAGCCTGGGACAGGGATTTAATCAGCCCCAGCATTTT. Protein product: CASSLGQGFNQPQHF.

The chain combines TRBV27 with TRBJ2-7; D gene unclear. Germline CDR1 is MNHEY and CDR2 is SMNVEV (reference sequence). The V end lost 0 bases, the J end lost 3 bases, and 9 bases lay between the germline ends. The CDR3 sequence is 14 residues long. As DNA, the CDR3 is TGTGCCAGCAGTTTATCGATCTCGGGCTACGAGCAGTACTTC. Its translation: CASSLSISGYEQYF.

V is TRBV19 and J is TRBJ2-7, with TRBD1 identical over 9 bases. The CDR3 sequence is 14 residues long. The ends lost 6 bases at V and 3 bases at J; junction bases unmatched: 6. CDR1 is LNHDA, CDR2 SQIVND, per germline (reference sequence). The CDR3 DNA reads as TGTGCCAGTAGAAATCGACAGGGGGGCTACGAGCAGTACTTC. It translates to CASRNRQGGYEQYF.

The chain carries TRBV9 and TRBJ2-4, with TRBD1 matching 7 bases. Germline-derived CDR1 and CDR2 are SGDLS and YYNGEE. Germline trimming cut 2 bases from V and 7 bases from J; bases unmatched to any gene: 3. The CDR3 is 13 amino acids. The CDR3 bases are TGTGCCAGCAGCGTTGGGACAGAGAACATTCAGTACTTC. Translated: CASSVGTENIQYF.

The gene calls are TRBV4-1 and TRBJ1-5; the D gene is possibly TRBD1 (5 bases). The germline gives CDR1 MGHRA, CDR2 YSYEKL. The V end lost 6 bases, the J end lost 1 base, and 7 bases lay between the germline ends. The length of the CDR3 is 13 residues. CDR3 coding DNA: TGCGCCAGCAGGGGGGGGAGCAATCAGCCCCAGCATTTT. Translation gives CASRGGSNQPQHF.